Below, 19 T cell receptor beta chains from the same sample are listed, as sequenced in a study of PD-L1 blockade in urothelial cancer. The repertoire was sequenced with immunoSEQ multiplex PCR; TCRdb's copy has only in-frame clones and lacks some. The table lists 30,000 to 40,000 clones, roughly nine tenths of them singletons. Time point of the sample: pretreatment peripheral blood. Here the sequenced sample was PBMCs, taken around atezolizumab (anti-PD-L1) treatment. These receptors were collected from a woman in her sixties or seventies with urothelial cancer.

The chain combines TRBV7-8 with TRBJ2-1; weak D call: TRBD2 (6 bases). Per germline, CDR1 SGHVS and CDR2 FQNEAQ. V dropped 2 bases and J dropped 9 bases, with 11 bases sitting between them. This CDR3 has 13 residues. The CDR3 protein is CASSLMEGIEQFF. The CDR3 DNA follows: TGTGCCAGCAGCTTAATGGAGGGAATTGAGCAGTTCTTC.

The CDR3 DNA follows: TGTGCCAGTAGTGAGAAGCCGATACGCACAGATACGCAGTATTTT. As protein: CASSEKPIRTDTQYF. V gene TRBV19 combines with J gene TRBJ2-3; D not resolved. V lost 5 bases, J lost 1 base, and 13 bases lay in between. Germline CDR1 reads LNHDA; CDR2 reads SQIVND (reference sequence). The CDR3 covers 15 residues.

This clone was counted only a few times. The V call is TRBV7-9, the J call TRBJ1-4; a weak D match, TRBD1 (6 bases). The germline V and J ends were trimmed by 6 bases and 5 bases, with 13 bases remaining between them. Germline assignment: CDR1 SEHNR and CDR2 FQNEAQ (reference sequence). This CDR3 has 14 residues. CDR3 nucleotides: TGTGCCAGCAGTGGACAGAGACCGAATGAAAAACTGTTTTTT. As protein: CASSGQRPNEKLFF.

The rearrangement uses TRBV28 and TRBJ2-3; 7 bases line up with TRBD1. CDR1 is MDHEN, CDR2 SYDVKM, per germline. The CDR3 is made up of 18 amino acids. V lost 6 bases to trimming and J lost 2 bases; unmatched junction nucleotides: 17. The CDR3 region has the DNA TGTGCCAGCAGCTTCCTTCCCCCATCGGGACAGAACACAGATACGCAGTATTTT. Protein sequence: CASSFLPPSGQNTDTQYF.

The genes are TRBV29-1 and TRBJ1-2, with D possibly matching TRBD1 (6 bases). The CDR3 is made up of 14 amino acids. Germline CDR1 and CDR2: SQVTM and ANQGSEA. The V end lost 4 bases, the J end lost 2 bases, and 14 bases lay between the germline ends. CDR3 DNA sequence: TGCAGCGTTGTTACGACAGGAGCAAACTATGGCTACACCTTC. Its protein product is CSVVTTGANYGYTF.

V gene TRBV6-1 combines with J gene TRBJ2-1; a weak D match, TRBD1 (5 bases). The germline gives CDR1 MNHNS, CDR2 SASEGT. The length of the CDR3 is 15 residues. With 4 bases removed from V and 4 bases from J, the gap between germline ends came to 14 bases. CDR3 nucleotides: TGTGCCAGCAGTGGGGCGACAGATTTTTACAATGAGCAGTTCTTC. It translates to CASSGATDFYNEQFF.

About this clone: One end of the junction is discordant with germline, which a read error may explain. The rearrangement joins TRBV7-9 to TRBJ2-7; TRBD2 matches at 7 bases. CDR3 length: 11 residues. Looked up from germline, CDR1 is SEHNR and CDR2 is FQNEAQ (reference sequence). Here the CDR3 reads CASSLPGTTNF. Written as DNA, the CDR3 is TGTGCCAGCAGCTTACCCGGGACTACGAACTTC.

The chain couples TRBV7-8 to TRBJ2-2, with a tentative D call TRBD2 (6 bases). V gave up 5 bases and J gave up 5 bases, with 18 bases separating them. Germline V gives CDR1 SGHVS, CDR2 FQNEAQ. The CDR3 spans 16 residues. CDR3 nucleotide sequence: TGTGCCAGCAGCCCACCCGGTGGAGGGCGTACCGGGGAGCTGTTTTTT. This sequence encodes CASSPPGGGRTGELFF.

The genes are TRBV5-6 and TRBJ2-7; 10 bases fit TRBD2. The CDR3 extends over 15 amino acids. Germline lookup yields CDR1 SGHDT and CDR2 YYEEEE. Trimming at V came to 5 bases and at J to 2 bases, leaving 7 bases not matched to a gene. The CDR3 coding sequence is TGTGCCAGCAGAACCGGGACTAGCGCAACCTACGAGCAGTACTTC. Translating it yields CASRTGTSATYEQYF.

In its sample, this clone was seen once. The chain is built from TRBV7-2 and TRBJ2-4; D possibly corresponds to TRBD2 (7 bases). In germline, CDR1 is SGHTA, CDR2 FQGNSA. The length of the CDR3 is 13 residues. Between the trimmed V and J ends, which lost 7 bases and 8 bases, there was a span of 15 bases. As DNA, the CDR3 is TGTGCCAGCATGGAGGGGGGGGGTGACATTCAGTACTTC. It specifies CASMEGGGDIQYF. Complete variable domain (other parts from reference TRBV7-2 and TRBJ2-4): GAGVSQSPSNKVTEKGKDVELRCDPISGHTALYWYRQSLGQGLEFLIYFQGNSAPDKSGLPSDRFSAERTGGSVSTLTIQRTQQEDSAVYLCASMEGGGDIQYFGAGTRLSVL.

This rearrangement joins TRBV28 to TRBJ2-7; 9 bases align to TRBD1. CDR1 and CDR2 from the germline V gene are MDHEN and SYDVKM. The junction had 5 bases not matched to a gene; V was cut back by 5 bases and J by 3 bases. The CDR3 has 14 residues. The CDR3 nucleotides are TGTGCCAGCAGTGTACCGGGACAGGGCTACGAGCAGTACTTC. Translation: CASSVPGQGYEQYF. Full variable domain (rest looked up from reference TRBV28 and TRBJ2-7): DVKVTQSSRYLVKRTGEKVFLECVQDMDHENMFWYRQDPGLGLRLIYFSYDVKMKEKGDIPEGYSVSREKKERFSLILESASTNQTSMYLCASSVPGQGYEQYFGPGTRLTVT.

The DNA of the CDR3 is TGTGCCAGTGCGGGACTTGGAACCGGGGAGCTGTTTTTT. Amino acid sequence: CASAGLGTGELFF. This rearrangement joins TRBV19 to TRBJ2-2; D possibly corresponds to TRBD2 (6 bases). The CDR3 is 13 residues long. In germline, CDR1 is LNHDA, CDR2 SQIVND (reference sequence). V was trimmed by 8 bases and J by 5 bases, leaving 12 bases between them.

V gene TRBV27 combines with J gene TRBJ2-5; 9 bases line up with TRBD1. In germline, CDR1 is MNHEY, CDR2 SMNVEV (reference sequence). This CDR3 has 14 residues. J gave up 9 bases and V 7 bases, and 12 bases lay outside the gene matches. The CDR3 nucleotides read TGTGCCAGCATCCGCCTCCCCGGACAGGGGCCCCAGTACTTC. Protein product: CASIRLPGQGPQYF.

J is TRBJ2-1 and V is TRBV9; 9 positions match TRBD2. The CDR3 is 18 amino acids. Trimming at V came to 0 bases and at J to 1 base, leaving 8 bases not matched to a gene. The germline V gene encodes CDR1 SGDLS and CDR2 YYNGEE. The CDR3 sequence is CASSVGLAEAPSYNEQFF. The CDR3 DNA sequence: TGTGCCAGCAGCGTAGGACTAGCGGAGGCGCCATCCTACAATGAGCAGTTCTTC.

This clone has a single count. The CDR3 region is CASSRTRGEKLFF. Written as DNA, the CDR3 is TGCGCCAGCAGCCGGACCAGGGGTGAAAAACTGTTTTTT. The chain joins TRBV4-1 to TRBJ1-4; tentative D call: TRBD1 (6 bases). V lost 4 bases to trimming and J lost 7 bases, with 10 bases between them. The CDR3 sequence is 13 residues long. Looked up from germline, CDR1 is MGHRA and CDR2 is YSYEKL.

The chain recombines TRBV4-1 with TRBJ2-1; 12 nucleotides agree with TRBD2. The CDR3 is made up of 16 amino acids. Germline assignment: CDR1 MGHRA and CDR2 YSYEKL. The trim removed 5 bases at V and 9 bases at J, leaving 11 bases unmatched. CDR3 residues: CASSETGLAGGVEQFF. The CDR3 DNA is TGCGCCAGCAGCGAAACCGGGCTAGCGGGAGGGGTTGAGCAGTTCTTC.

The chain combines TRBV6-6 with TRBJ2-3; weak D call: TRBD1 (6 bases). Trimming took 6 bases from V and 4 from J, leaving 11 bases between them. Germline CDR1 reads MNHNY; CDR2 reads SVGAGI (reference sequence). The CDR3 has 13 residues. The CDR3 protein is CASSQDSADTQYF. The CDR3, as DNA: TGTGCCAGCAGCCAGGACAGTGCAGATACGCAGTATTTT.

The chain couples TRBV6-1 to TRBJ2-5; no reliable D call. CDR3 length: 15 amino acids. Looked up from germline, CDR1 is MNHNS and CDR2 is SASEGT. V was cut by 0 bases and J by 5 bases, with 13 bases left in between. CDR3 sequence (DNA): TGTGCCAGCAGTGAAGCATCAGGTTTTGTGGAGACCCAGTACTTC. Amino acid sequence: CASSEASGFVETQYF.

The chain recombines TRBV19 with TRBJ1-5, with 7 bases matching TRBD1. The V gene end was trimmed by 5 bases and the J gene end by 0 bases; junction bases not matched to a gene: 4. CDR3 size: 15 residues. CDR1 is LNHDA and CDR2 is SQIVND in the germline V gene (reference sequence). CDR3: CASSPGQLSNQPQHF. As DNA, the CDR3 is TGTGCCAGTAGTCCGGGACAGCTTAGCAATCAGCCCCAGCATTTT.